This paragraph covers one TCR beta chain sequence. Profiled with immunoSEQ multiplex PCR; TCRdb holds only in-frame clones, not every one. The sample lists 52,000 or so clones, 75% to 90% seen once, with about a sixth in the top ten. This record belongs to a study of T cells in localized non-small cell lung cancer. This CDR3 comprises 14 residues. V shed 5 bases and J shed 5 bases, with 17 bases lying between them. Germline V gene data show CDR1 as SGHDT and CDR2 as YYEEEE. The sample here was peripheral blood mononuclear cells, taken before any cancer treatment. The gene calls are TRBV5-6 and TRBJ2-7; D may correspond to TRBD1 or TRBD2 (6 bases each). The receptor comes from a man aged 35 to 70 with stage III lung adenocarcinoma. CDR3 coding DNA: TGTGCCAGCAGACCATTCGGGGGCGAGGACGAGCAGTACTTC. Amino acids: CASRPFGGEDEQYF.